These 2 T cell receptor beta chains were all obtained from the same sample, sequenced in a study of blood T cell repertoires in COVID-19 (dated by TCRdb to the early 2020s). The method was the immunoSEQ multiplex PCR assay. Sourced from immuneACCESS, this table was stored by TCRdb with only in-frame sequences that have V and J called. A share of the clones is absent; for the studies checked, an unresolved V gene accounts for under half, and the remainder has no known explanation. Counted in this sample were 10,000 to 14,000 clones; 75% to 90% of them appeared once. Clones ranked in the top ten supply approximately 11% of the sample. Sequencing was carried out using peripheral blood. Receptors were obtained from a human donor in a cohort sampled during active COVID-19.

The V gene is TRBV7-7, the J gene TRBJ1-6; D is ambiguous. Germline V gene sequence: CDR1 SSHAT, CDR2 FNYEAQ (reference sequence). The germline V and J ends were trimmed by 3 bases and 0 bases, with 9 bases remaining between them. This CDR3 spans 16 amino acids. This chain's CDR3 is CASSFTESSYNSPLHF. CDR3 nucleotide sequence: TGTGCCAGCAGCTTTACGGAGAGCTCCTATAATTCACCCCTCCACTTT.

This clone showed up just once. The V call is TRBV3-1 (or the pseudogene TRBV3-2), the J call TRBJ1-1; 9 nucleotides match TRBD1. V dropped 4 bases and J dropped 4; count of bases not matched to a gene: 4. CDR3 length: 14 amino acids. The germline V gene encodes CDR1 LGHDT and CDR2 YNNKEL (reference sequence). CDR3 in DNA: TGTGCCAGCAGCCCCGGACAGGGGAGCACTGAAGCTTTCTTT. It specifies CASSPGQGSTEAFF.